This is a list of T cell receptor beta chains from one sample in a study of OX40 agonist ivuxolimab in advanced cancers. Sequencing used immunoSEQ multiplex PCR; TCRdb keeps in-frame clones, though not all of them. The data show 45,000 to 60,000 clones, with 75% to 80% seen just once and about 2.6% held by the top ten. The sequences come from CD4+ or CD8+ T cells sorted from blood, collected in a trial of the OX40 agonist ivuxolimab. Receptors originate from an adult with an advanced solid tumor such as melanoma, head and neck, liver or kidney cancer. The CDR3 runs from the conserved cysteine through the conserved F or W. Each record gives: clone size, D gene, V gene, J gene, CDR3 protein, CDR3 DNA. A D gene is named only where the DNA matches it firmly. Clone size is stated in some rows and not others, as once, few, many or a class when expanded.

few	TRBD2	TRBV6-5	TRBJ2-3	CASRIGLAPDTQYF	TGTGCCAGCAGAATCGGACTAGCACCAGATACGCAGTATTTT
-	-	TRBV7-9	TRBJ1-1	CASYFPGGSNTEAFF	TGTGCCAGCTACTTTCCGGGGGGATCTAACACTGAAGCTTTCTTT
-	-	TRBV27	TRBJ2-6	CASTRQSGANVLTF	TGTGCCAGCACGAGACAGTCCGGGGCCAACGTCCTGACTTTC
-	TRBD1	TRBV18	TRBJ2-2	CASSARGTGANTGELFF	TGTGCCAGCTCAGCCCGCGGGACAGGAGCGAACACCGGGGAGCTGTTTTTT
-	TRBD1	TRBV27	TRBJ2-7	CASSAKPGQGREQYF	TGTGCCAGCAGTGCTAAGCCGGGACAGGGACGCGAGCAGTACTTC
-	TRBD2	TRBV11-2	TRBJ2-1	CASSLLAGAYNEQFF	TGTGCCAGCAGCTTACTAGCGGGGGCCTACAATGAGCAGTTCTTC
-	-	TRBV19	TRBJ1-1	CASSIEGGTEAFF	TGTGCCAGTAGTATAGAAGGGGGCACTGAAGCTTTCTTT
-	TRBD1	TRBV5-6	TRBJ2-1	CASSRQGNTEQFF	TGTGCCAGCAGCCGACAGGGGAATACTGAGCAGTTCTTC
-	-	TRBV7-9	TRBJ2-7	CASSLVSGTYEQYF	TGTGCCAGCAGCTTAGTTAGCGGAACCTACGAGCAGTACTTC
-	-	TRBV7-8	TRBJ1-5	CASRQQLEQPQHF	TGTGCCAGCAGGCAACAACTGGAGCAGCCCCAGCATTTT
-	TRBD2	TRBV6-5	TRBJ2-3	CASSRLASSTDTQYF	TGTGCCAGCAGCCGACTAGCGTCTAGCACAGATACGCAGTATTTT
few	-	TRBV6-5	TRBJ2-7	CASSYSYRDSYEQYF	TGTGCCAGCAGTTACTCGTACAGGGACTCCTACGAGCAGTACTTC
-	-	TRBV7-9	TRBJ2-1	CASSLERAGLNEQFF	TGTGCCAGCAGCTTAGAACGGGCGGGACTCAATGAGCAGTTCTTC
-	TRBD1	TRBV27	TRBJ1-3	CASSRQGLIENTIYF	TGTGCCAGCAGCCGACAGGGTCTAATCGAAAACACCATATATTTT
once	-	TRBV14	TRBJ2-7	CASSEQGQAYEQYF	TGTGCCAGCAGCGAACAAGGTCAGGCCTACGAGCAGTACTTC
-	-	TRBV19	TRBJ2-3	CASSSPLEDWATDTQYF	TGTGCCAGTAGTTCCCCCCTGGAAGATTGGGCCACAGATACGCAGTATTTT
-	-	TRBV6-6	TRBJ2-3	CASRFSTDTQYF	TGTGCCAGCCGATTTAGCACAGATACGCAGTATTTT
-	-	TRBV6-5	TRBJ1-5	CASSIGGNSNQPQHF	TGTGCCAGCAGTATCGGAGGGAATAGCAATCAGCCCCAGCATTTT
-	-	TRBV10-1	TRBJ2-7	CASSATSGEQYF	TGCGCCAGCAGTGCGACAAGCGGCGAGCAGTACTTC
-	TRBD2	TRBV18	TRBJ2-2	CASSPRTSGYTGELFF	TGTGCCAGCTCACCTAGGACTAGCGGATACACCGGGGAGCTGTTTTTT
-	TRBD1	TRBV28	TRBJ1-1	CASSLMEGAKAEAFF	TGTGCCAGCAGTTTAATGGAGGGGGCGAAGGCTGAAGCTTTCTTT
-	-	TRBV6-5	TRBJ2-3	CASSYSGTDTQYF	TGTGCCAGCAGTTACAGCGGCACAGATACGCAGTATTTT
-	TRBD1	TRBV25-1	TRBJ2-3	CASSSLTGLSTDTQYF	TGTGCCAGCAGTTCCTTGACAGGGCTGAGCACAGATACGCAGTATTTT
-	-	TRBV5-8	TRBJ1-1	CASSSRTVSFAAEAFF	TGTGCCAGCAGCTCCAGGACAGTATCCTTTGCGGCTGAAGCTTTCTTT
-	TRBD2	TRBV10-1	TRBJ2-1	CASSEVGTSGRGAYNEQFF	TGCGCCAGCAGTGAAGTCGGGACTAGCGGGAGGGGGGCCTACAATGAGCAGTTCTTC
-	-	TRBV9	TRBJ2-7	CASSVTGTDYEQYF	TGTGCCAGCAGCGTAACCGGGACGGACTACGAGCAGTACTTC
-	TRBD2	TRBV5-1	TRBJ2-2	CASSFLAATGELFF	TGCGCCAGCAGCTTCCTAGCGGCAACCGGGGAGCTGTTTTTT
-	-	TRBV9	TRBJ2-3	CASTAGVGADTQYF	TGTGCCAGCACCGCCGGAGTGGGGGCAGATACGCAGTATTTT
-	-	TRBV7-9	TRBJ2-3	CASSLATAGTDTQYF	TGTGCCAGCAGCTTAGCGACCGCGGGGACAGATACGCAGTATTTT
-	-	TRBV27	TRBJ2-1	CASSLSVGGRMNEQFF	TGTGCCAGCAGTTTATCGGTTGGGGGGCGAATGAATGAGCAGTTCTTC
-	-	TRBV27	TRBJ1-2	CASSLSGAAGNYGYTF	TGTGCCAGCAGTTTATCGGGGGCCGCTGGTAACTATGGCTACACCTTC
-	TRBD1	TRBV5-1	TRBJ2-5	CASSRTGTGGRETQYF	TGCGCCAGCAGCAGAACCGGGACAGGGGGAAGGGAGACCCAGTACTTC
-	-	TRBV19	TRBJ2-1	CASQVDQNEQFF	TGTGCCTCCCAGGTGGACCAAAATGAGCAGTTCTTC
few	TRBD2	TRBV5-4	TRBJ2-7	CASSLGRTSVEAQYF	TGTGCCAGCAGCCTCGGACGGACTAGCGTAGAAGCGCAGTACTTC
-	-	TRBV2	TRBJ2-7	CASSVSGYYQEQYF	TGTGCCAGCAGTGTTAGTGGGTACTACCAGGAGCAGTACTTC
-	TRBD2	TRBV2	TRBJ2-7	CASSRPTSGRGDKQYF	TGTGCCAGCAGTCGTCCGACTAGCGGGAGGGGGGATAAGCAGTACTTC
-	TRBD2	TRBV6-5	TRBJ2-7	CASSSSLAGATYEQYF	TGTGCCAGCAGTTCTAGTCTAGCGGGAGCGACCTACGAGCAGTACTTC
-	-	TRBV10-2	TRBJ2-5	CASSGLRGTRVETQYF	TGCGCCAGCAGTGGACTCAGGGGGACTAGGGTGGAGACCCAGTACTTC
-	-	TRBV11-3	TRBJ1-1	CASSLTAGRGTEAFF	TGTGCCAGCAGCTTAACCGCGGGGCGCGGCACTGAAGCTTTCTTT
-	-	TRBV27	TRBJ2-3	CASSLGYHTDTQYF	TGTGCCAGCAGTTTAGGCTATCACACAGATACGCAGTATTTT
few	-	TRBV5-1	TRBJ1-2	CASSPVGDYYGYTF	TGCGCCAGCAGCCCCGTCGGGGATTACTATGGCTACACCTTC
-	TRBD1	TRBV5-4	TRBJ1-3	CASSLGGTGVGNTIYF	TGTGCCAGCAGCTTGGGGGGAACAGGGGTAGGAAACACCATATATTTT
-	-	TRBV28	TRBJ2-4	CASSHTFLAKNIQYF	TGTGCCAGCAGTCATACCTTCTTAGCCAAAAACATTCAGTACTTC
-	TRBD1	TRBV4-2	TRBJ1-1	CASSQPRQGQNTEAFF	TGTGCCAGCAGCCAACCCCGACAGGGGCAAAACACTGAAGCTTTCTTT
once	TRBD2	TRBV5-1	TRBJ2-2	CASSLGSTGRAGELFF	TGCGCCAGCAGCTTGGGTTCCACCGGGAGGGCCGGGGAGCTGTTTTTT
-	TRBD2	TRBV19	TRBJ2-5	CASSIVSGARVETQYF	TGTGCCAGTAGTATAGTTAGCGGGGCAAGGGTAGAGACCCAGTACTTC
once	TRBD1	TRBV2	TRBJ1-5	CASSAGQGLGSNQPQHF	TGTGCCAGCAGCGCGGGACAGGGACTAGGAAGCAATCAGCCCCAGCATTTT
once	-	TRBV7-6	TRBJ2-5	CASSLGPQETQYF	TGTGCCAGCAGCTTAGGGCCTCAAGAGACCCAGTACTTC
-	-	TRBV5-6	TRBJ2-4	CASSLWGIQYF	TGTGCCAGCAGCTTGTGGGGCATTCAGTACTTC
-	-	TRBV28	TRBJ2-7	CASSQARNYEQYF	TGTGCCAGCAGTCAGGCTAGGAACTACGAGCAGTACTTC
-	TRBD1	TRBV11-3	TRBJ1-1	CASSLAGGGTEAFF	TGTGCCAGCAGCTTAGCAGGGGGGGGCACTGAAGCTTTCTTT
once	TRBD1	TRBV19	TRBJ1-2	CASSKPGQGAAGYTF	TGTGCCAGTAGTAAGCCGGGACAGGGGGCGGCTGGCTACACCTTC
-	TRBD2	TRBV27	TRBJ2-3	CASSLETSGRWGGTDTQYF	TGTGCCAGCAGTTTAGAGACTAGCGGGAGGTGGGGGGGCACAGATACGCAGTATTTT